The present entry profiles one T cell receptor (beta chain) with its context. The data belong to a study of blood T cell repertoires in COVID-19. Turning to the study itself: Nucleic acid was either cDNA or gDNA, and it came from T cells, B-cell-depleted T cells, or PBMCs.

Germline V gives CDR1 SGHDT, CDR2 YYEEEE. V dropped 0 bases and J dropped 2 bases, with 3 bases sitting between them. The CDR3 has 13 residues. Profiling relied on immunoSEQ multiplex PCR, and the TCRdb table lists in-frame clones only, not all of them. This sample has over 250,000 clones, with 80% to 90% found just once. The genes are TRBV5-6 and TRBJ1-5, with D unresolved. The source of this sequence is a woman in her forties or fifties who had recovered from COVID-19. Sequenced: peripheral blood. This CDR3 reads CASSLAGNQPQHF. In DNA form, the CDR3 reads TGTGCCAGCAGCTTGGCCGGCAATCAGCCCCAGCATTTT.